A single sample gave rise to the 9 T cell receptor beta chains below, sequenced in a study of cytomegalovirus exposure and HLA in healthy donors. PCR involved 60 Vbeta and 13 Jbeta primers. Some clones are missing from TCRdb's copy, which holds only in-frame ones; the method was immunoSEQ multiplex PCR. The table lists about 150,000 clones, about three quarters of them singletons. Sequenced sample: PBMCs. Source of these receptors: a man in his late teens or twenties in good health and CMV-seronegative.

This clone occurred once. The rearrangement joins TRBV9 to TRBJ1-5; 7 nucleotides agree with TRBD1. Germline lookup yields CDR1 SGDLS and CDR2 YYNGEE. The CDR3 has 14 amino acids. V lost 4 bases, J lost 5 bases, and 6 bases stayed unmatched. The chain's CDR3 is CASSSTGEDQPQHF. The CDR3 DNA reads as TGTGCCAGCAGCTCCACAGGGGAGGATCAGCCCCAGCATTTT.

CDR3 DNA: TGTGCCAGCAGTTTACGCCAGGGGGCACGGGATACGCAGTATTTT. Translated: CASSLRQGARDTQYF. The V gene is TRBV6-5, the J gene TRBJ2-3, with 8 bases identical to TRBD1. Trimming removed 4 bases from V and 6 bases from J; junction bases left unmatched: 9. CDR1 MNHEY and CDR2 SVGAGI come from the germline V gene. This CDR3 comprises 15 residues.

CDR3 sequence reads: CASSGDRGQGRAFF. The DNA for the CDR3 is TGTGCCAGCAGTGGAGACAGGGGCCAGGGGAGAGCTTTCTTT. This chain links TRBV2 with TRBJ1-1, with 8 nucleotides matching TRBD1. CDR3 size: 14 residues. V lost 4 bases to trimming and J lost 10 bases; unmatched junction nucleotides: 11. The germline V gene has CDR1 SNHLY and CDR2 FYNNEI. Full variable domain (missing parts from reference TRBV2 and TRBJ1-1): EPEVTQTPSHQVTQMGQEVILRCVPISNHLYFYWYRQILGQKVEFLVSFYNNEISEKSEIFDDQFSVERPDGSNFTLKIRSTKLEDSAMYFCASSGDRGQGRAFFGQGTRLTVV.

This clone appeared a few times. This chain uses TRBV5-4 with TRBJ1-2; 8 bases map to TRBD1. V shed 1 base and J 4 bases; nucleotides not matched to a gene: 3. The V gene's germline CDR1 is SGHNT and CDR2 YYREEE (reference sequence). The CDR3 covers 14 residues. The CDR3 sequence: CASSLSGTGYGYTF. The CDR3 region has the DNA TGTGCCAGCAGCTTGTCGGGGACAGGCTATGGCTACACCTTC.

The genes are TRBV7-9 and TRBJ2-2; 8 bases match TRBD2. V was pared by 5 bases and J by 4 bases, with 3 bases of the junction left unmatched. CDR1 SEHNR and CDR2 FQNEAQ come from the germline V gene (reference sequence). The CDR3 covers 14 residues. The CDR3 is CASSRSGSTGELFF. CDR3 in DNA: TGTGCCAGCAGCCGCAGCGGGAGCACCGGGGAGCTGTTTTTT.

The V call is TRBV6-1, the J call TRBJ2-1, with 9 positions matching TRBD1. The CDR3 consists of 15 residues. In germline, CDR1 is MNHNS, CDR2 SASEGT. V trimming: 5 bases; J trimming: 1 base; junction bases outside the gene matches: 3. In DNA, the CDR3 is TGTGCCAGCAGTTCCGGGACAGGGTCCTACAATGAGCAGTTCTTC. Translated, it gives CASSSGTGSYNEQFF.

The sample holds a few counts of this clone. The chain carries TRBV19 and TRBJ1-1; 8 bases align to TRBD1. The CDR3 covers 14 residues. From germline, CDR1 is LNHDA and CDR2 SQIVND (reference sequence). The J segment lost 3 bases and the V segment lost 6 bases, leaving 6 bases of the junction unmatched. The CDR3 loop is CASSETGDHTEAFF. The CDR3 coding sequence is TGTGCCAGTAGCGAGACAGGGGACCACACTGAAGCTTTCTTT. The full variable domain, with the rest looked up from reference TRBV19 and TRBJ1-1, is DGGITQSPKYLFRKEGQNVTLSCEQNLNHDAMYWYRQDPGQGLRLIYYSQIVNDFQKGDIAEGYSVSREKKESFPLTVTSAQKNPTAFYLCASSETGDHTEAFFGQGTRLTVV.

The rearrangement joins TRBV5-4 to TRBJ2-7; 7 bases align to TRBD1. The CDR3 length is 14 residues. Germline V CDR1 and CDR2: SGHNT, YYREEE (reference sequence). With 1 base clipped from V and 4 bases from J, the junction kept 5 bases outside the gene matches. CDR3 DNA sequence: TGTGCCAGCAGCTTGAAGGGACAGATTTACGAGCAGTACTTC. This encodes CASSLKGQIYEQYF. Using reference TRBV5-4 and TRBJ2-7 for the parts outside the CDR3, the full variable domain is ETGVTQSPTHLIKTRGQQVTLRCSSQSGHNTVSWYQQALGQGPQFIFQYYREEENGRGNFPPRFSGLQFPNYSSELNVNALELDDSALYLCASSLKGQIYEQYFGPGTRLTVT.

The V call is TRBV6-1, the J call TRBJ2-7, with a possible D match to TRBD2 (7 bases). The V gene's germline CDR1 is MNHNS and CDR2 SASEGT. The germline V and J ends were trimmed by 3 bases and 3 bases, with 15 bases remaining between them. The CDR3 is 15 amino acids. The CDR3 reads CASSERGQDLYEQYF. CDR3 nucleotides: TGTGCCAGCAGTGAGCGGGGGCAGGACCTCTACGAGCAGTACTTC.